One and the same sample provided the 5 T cell receptor beta chains below, sequenced in a study of T cell responses to AZD1222 COVID-19 vaccine. Generated by immunoSEQ multiplex PCR, the TCRdb table keeps only in-frame clones and is missing some. The repertoire holds some 120,000 clones, 65% to 85% seen once, with roughly 9.5% in the top ten. The starting material was peripheral blood, obtained on day 0 of AZD1222 vaccination. The receptors originated from an adult in good health.

V and J are TRBV5-6 and TRBJ2-1; 8 positions match TRBD2. The CDR3 has 15 residues. Germline V gives CDR1 SGHDT, CDR2 YYEEEE. J was trimmed by 7 bases and V by 0 bases; bases with no gene match: 6. The CDR3: CASSLGSGRGNEQFF. In DNA form, the CDR3 reads TGTGCCAGCAGCTTGGGGAGCGGGAGAGGGAATGAGCAGTTCTTC.

V gene TRBV7-2 combines with J gene TRBJ1-5; D is unresolved. CDR3 length: 13 amino acids. Trimming took off 3 bases at V and 4 bases at J, with 7 bases between the two ends. The germline CDR1 and CDR2 sequences are SGHTA and FQGNSA. For the CDR3, the DNA is TGTGCCAGCAGCTTTGGGTGGAATCAGCCCCAGCATTTT. Protein sequence: CASSFGWNQPQHF.

The chain employs TRBV7-9 and TRBJ2-7; tentative D call: TRBD1 (5 bases). The V gene lost 4 bases and the J gene lost 5 bases, with 12 bases spanning the gap. The CDR3 sequence is 13 residues long. Per germline, CDR1 SEHNR and CDR2 FQNEAQ (reference sequence). The DNA of the CDR3 is TGTGCCAGCAGCTCTATGATACAGGACGAGCAGTACTTC. It codes for CASSSMIQDEQYF.

The J gene is TRBJ2-7, the V gene TRBV3-1 (or the pseudogene TRBV3-2); no firm D call. The CDR3 totals 14 residues. With 2 bases removed from V and 1 base from J, the gap between germline ends came to 9 bases. In germline, CDR1 is LGHDT, CDR2 YNNKEL (reference sequence). The CDR3 DNA reads TGTGCCAGCAGCCAAAACATAAGGTCCTACGAGCAGTACTTC. Amino acid sequence: CASSQNIRSYEQYF.

The chain recombines TRBV28 with TRBJ2-1; D not certain. The V gene lost 3 bases and the J gene lost 6 bases, with 15 bases spanning the gap. This CDR3 spans 15 amino acids. From germline, CDR1 is MDHEN and CDR2 SYDVKM. The CDR3 bases are TGTGCCAGCAGTTTGTACGGGTCCTTTGGCAATGAGCAGTTCTTC. Translating it yields CASSLYGSFGNEQFF.